This T cell receptor beta chain was recorded in a study of blood T cell repertoires in COVID-19. Study overall: Sources were T cells, B-cell-depleted T cells, or PBMCs; the material itself was cDNA or gDNA.

The protocol was immunoSEQ multiplex PCR, while the TCRdb copy is restricted to in-frame clones and leaves out a portion. The data contain 150,000 to 200,000 clones, 85% to 90% of them singletons. This sequence originates from a man aged 40-50 years with active or convalescent COVID-19. What was sequenced was peripheral blood.

The CDR3 reads CASSLTRDSSYEQYF. CDR3 nucleotide sequence: TGCGCCAGCAGCCTTACCCGGGACAGCTCCTACGAGCAGTACTTC. The V call is TRBV5-1, the J call TRBJ2-7; 7 nucleotides agree with TRBD1. This CDR3 contains 15 residues. Germline assignment: CDR1 SGHRS and CDR2 YFSETQ. V lost 4 bases to trimming and J lost 0 bases; unmatched junction nucleotides: 7.